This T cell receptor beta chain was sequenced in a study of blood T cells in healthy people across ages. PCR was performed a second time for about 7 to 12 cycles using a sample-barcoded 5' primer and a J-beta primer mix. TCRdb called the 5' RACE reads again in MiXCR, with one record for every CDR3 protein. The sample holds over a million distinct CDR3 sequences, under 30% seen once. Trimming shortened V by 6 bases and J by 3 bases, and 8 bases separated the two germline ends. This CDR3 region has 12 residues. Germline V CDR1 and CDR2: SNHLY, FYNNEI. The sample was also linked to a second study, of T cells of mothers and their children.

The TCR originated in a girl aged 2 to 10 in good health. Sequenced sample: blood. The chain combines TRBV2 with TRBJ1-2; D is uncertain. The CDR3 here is CASRHPDYGYTF. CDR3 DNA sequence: TGTGCCAGCAGGCACCCCGACTATGGCTACACCTTC.